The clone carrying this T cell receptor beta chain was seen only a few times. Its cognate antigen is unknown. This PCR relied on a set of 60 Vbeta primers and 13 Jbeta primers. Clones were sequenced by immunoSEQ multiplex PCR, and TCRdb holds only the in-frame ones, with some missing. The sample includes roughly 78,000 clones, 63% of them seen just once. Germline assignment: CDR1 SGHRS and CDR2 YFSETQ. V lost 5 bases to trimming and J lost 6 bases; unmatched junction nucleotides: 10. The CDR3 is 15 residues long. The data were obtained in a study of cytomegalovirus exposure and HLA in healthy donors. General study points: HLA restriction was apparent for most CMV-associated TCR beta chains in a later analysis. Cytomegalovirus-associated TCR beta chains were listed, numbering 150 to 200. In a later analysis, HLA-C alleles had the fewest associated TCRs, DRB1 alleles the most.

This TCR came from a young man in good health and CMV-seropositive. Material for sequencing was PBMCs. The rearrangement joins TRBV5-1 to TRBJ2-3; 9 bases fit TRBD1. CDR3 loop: CASSPGQGSSDTQYF. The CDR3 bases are TGCGCCAGCAGTCCCGGACAGGGGTCATCCGATACGCAGTATTTT.